The subject of this entry is one TCR beta chain. The data are from a study of blood T cell repertoires in COVID-19. For the study at large: Acute and convalescent COVID-19 specimens originated in the United States, Italy and Spain.

Cohort 3 donors counted as recovered after two negative PCRs, clearance, or resolved symptoms. Libraries were prepared by immunoSEQ multiplex PCR; TCRdb keeps only in-frame clonotypes and omits some of them. The sample carries some 200,000 clones, 75% to 85% recorded once. The CDR3 loop spans 14 amino acids. Germline V gene lookup returns CDR1 LNHDA and CDR2 SQIVND (reference sequence). V was shortened by 5 bases and J by 4 bases, with 11 bases between the two germline ends. The sequenced sample was PBMCs or T cells enriched from blood (not recorded which). The V call is TRBV19, the J call TRBJ2-2, with D possibly TRBD1 on 5 matching bases. The TCR comes from a man between 40 and 49 years old who had recovered from COVID-19. CDR3 coding DNA: TGTGCCAGTAGTTTCAGACAGACCACCGGGGAGCTGTTTTTT. As protein: CASSFRQTTGELFF.